A selection of T cell receptor beta chains follows, all from one sample in a study of T cell responses to AZD1222 COVID-19 vaccine. Repertoires were generated with immunoSEQ multiplex PCR, while TCRdb's copy carries only in-frame clones and drops some. The sample has roughly 83,000 clones, 86% seen once. This sample comprised peripheral blood, obtained on day 0 of AZD1222 vaccination. Receptors were obtained from an adult in good health. CDR3s include the opening cysteine and the closing phenylalanine or tryptophan. D genes are given only for firm matches. Only part of the rows carry a size: once, few, many, or a class if the clone is expanded.

clone size: few; D gene: NA; V gene: TRBV28; J gene: TRBJ1-2; CDR3 protein: CASQGSYYGYTF; CDR3 DNA: TGTGCCAGTCAGGGGTCGTACTATGGCTACACCTTC
clone size: NA; D gene: NA; V gene: TRBV19; J gene: TRBJ1-6; CDR3 protein: CASSISGQNVSPLHF; CDR3 DNA: TGTGCCAGTAGTATAAGTGGGCAGAACGTTTCACCCCTCCACTTT
clone size: NA; D gene: NA; V gene: TRBV10-3; J gene: TRBJ1-1; CDR3 protein: CALRPSQENTEAFF; CDR3 DNA: TGTGCCCTTAGACCGAGCCAGGAGAACACTGAAGCTTTCTTT
clone size: few; D gene: NA; V gene: TRBV11-2; J gene: TRBJ1-2; CDR3 protein: CASSLVRSYGYTF; CDR3 DNA: TGTGCCAGCAGCTTAGTCAGGTCCTATGGCTACACCTTC
clone size: NA; D gene: NA; V gene: TRBV18; J gene: TRBJ1-1; CDR3 protein: CASLSSKNTEAFF; CDR3 DNA: TGTGCCAGCTTGTCGAGTAAGAACACTGAAGCTTTCTTT
clone size: NA; D gene: NA; V gene: TRBV11-2; J gene: TRBJ2-3; CDR3 protein: CASSSPTSGYTQYF; CDR3 DNA: TGTGCCAGCAGCTCACCGACTAGTGGTTATACGCAGTATTTT
clone size: NA; D gene: NA; V gene: TRBV5-1; J gene: TRBJ1-6; CDR3 protein: CASSLDPGAKSPLHF; CDR3 DNA: TGCGCCAGCAGCTTGGATCCGGGGGCAAAATCACCCCTCCACTTT
clone size: NA; D gene: TRBD2; V gene: TRBV5-1; J gene: TRBJ2-3; CDR3 protein: CASSLVIAGDFTDTQYF; CDR3 DNA: TGCGCCAGCAGCTTGGTCATAGCGGGGGATTTCACAGATACGCAGTATTTT
clone size: NA; D gene: NA; V gene: TRBV19; J gene: TRBJ1-6; CDR3 protein: CASSMGDGHNSPLHF; CDR3 DNA: TGTGCCAGTAGTATGGGGGACGGCCATAATTCACCCCTCCACTTT
clone size: NA; D gene: NA; V gene: TRBV21-1; J gene: TRBJ1-1; CDR3 protein: CASSNREPRPGPKDTEAFF; CDR3 DNA: TGTGCCAGCAGCAACCGGGAGCCGCGCCCAGGACCCAAGGACACTGAAGCTTTCTTT
clone size: once; D gene: NA; V gene: TRBV3-1/TRBV3-2; J gene: TRBJ1-2; CDR3 protein: CASSRTVRWDYGYTF; CDR3 DNA: TGTGCCAGCAGCCGGACCGTCCGATGGGACTATGGCTACACCTTC
clone size: NA; D gene: TRBD1; V gene: TRBV19; J gene: TRBJ1-4; CDR3 protein: CASSSGTGLRSEKLFF; CDR3 DNA: TGTGCCAGTAGTTCCGGGACAGGGCTTCGATCGGAAAAACTGTTTTTT
clone size: NA; D gene: TRBD1; V gene: TRBV25-1; J gene: TRBJ2-7; CDR3 protein: CASSPGQGVLNEQYF; CDR3 DNA: TGTGCCAGCAGCCCGGGACAGGGCGTATTGAACGAGCAGTACTTC
clone size: NA; D gene: TRBD1; V gene: TRBV27; J gene: TRBJ2-7; CDR3 protein: CASRFQGASPYEQYF; CDR3 DNA: TGTGCCAGCAGGTTTCAGGGGGCATCCCCCTACGAGCAGTACTTC
clone size: NA; D gene: TRBD1; V gene: TRBV27; J gene: TRBJ2-1; CDR3 protein: CASYLRTGDNEQFF; CDR3 DNA: TGTGCCAGCTACCTCCGGACAGGGGACAATGAGCAGTTCTTC
clone size: NA; D gene: NA; V gene: TRBV5-4; J gene: TRBJ2-7; CDR3 protein: CASSLSGSSYEQYF; CDR3 DNA: TGTGCCAGCAGCTTGTCGGGGAGCTCCTACGAGCAGTACTTC
clone size: NA; D gene: NA; V gene: TRBV5-8; J gene: TRBJ2-1; CDR3 protein: CASSLAGWGATDEQFF; CDR3 DNA: TGTGCCAGCAGCTTGGCCGGTTGGGGGGCGACGGATGAGCAGTTCTTC
clone size: NA; D gene: TRBD2; V gene: TRBV19; J gene: TRBJ2-1; CDR3 protein: CASSLGLAGVSEQFF; CDR3 DNA: TGTGCCAGTAGTCTGGGACTAGCGGGAGTCAGCGAGCAGTTCTTC
clone size: NA; D gene: TRBD1; V gene: TRBV24-1; J gene: TRBJ2-1; CDR3 protein: CATSEWGQGGRNEQFF; CDR3 DNA: TGTGCCACCAGTGAGTGGGGACAGGGGGGACGAAATGAGCAGTTCTTC
clone size: NA; D gene: NA; V gene: TRBV30; J gene: TRBJ1-2; CDR3 protein: CAWRPLDGYTF; CDR3 DNA: TGTGCCTGGAGACCACTGGATGGCTACACCTTC
clone size: NA; D gene: NA; V gene: TRBV2; J gene: TRBJ1-1; CDR3 protein: CASSEQGYSSEAFF; CDR3 DNA: TGTGCCAGCAGTGAACAGGGATATAGCTCTGAAGCTTTCTTT
clone size: NA; D gene: TRBD1; V gene: TRBV4-1; J gene: TRBJ1-6; CDR3 protein: CASSTGQGVYSPLHF; CDR3 DNA: TGCGCCAGCAGCACCGGACAGGGGGTTTATTCACCCCTCCACTTT
clone size: NA; D gene: TRBD2; V gene: TRBV7-3; J gene: TRBJ2-5; CDR3 protein: CASSLAAGEDETQYF; CDR3 DNA: TGTGCCAGCAGCTTAGCTGCGGGAGAAGACGAGACCCAGTACTTC
clone size: NA; D gene: NA; V gene: TRBV19; J gene: TRBJ1-1; CDR3 protein: CASSGREASEAFF; CDR3 DNA: TGTGCCAGTAGTGGCCGGGAGGCCTCTGAAGCTTTCTTT
clone size: NA; D gene: NA; V gene: TRBV6-4; J gene: TRBJ1-5; CDR3 protein: CASSAGFGNQPQHF; CDR3 DNA: TGTGCCAGCAGTGCAGGTTTTGGCAATCAGCCCCAGCATTTT
clone size: NA; D gene: NA; V gene: TRBV9; J gene: TRBJ2-5; CDR3 protein: CASSVGGAYQETQYF; CDR3 DNA: TGTGCCAGCAGCGTAGGGGGTGCCTACCAAGAGACCCAGTACTTC
clone size: NA; D gene: NA; V gene: TRBV19; J gene: TRBJ2-7; CDR3 protein: CASSLGQPSYEQYF; CDR3 DNA: TGTGCCAGTAGTCTTGGACAACCCTCCTACGAGCAGTACTTC
clone size: NA; D gene: NA; V gene: TRBV29-1; J gene: TRBJ1-4; CDR3 protein: CSVGTASFGEKLFF; CDR3 DNA: TGCAGCGTGGGGACGGCCAGCTTTGGGGAAAAACTGTTTTTT
clone size: once; D gene: NA; V gene: TRBV30; J gene: TRBJ1-6; CDR3 protein: CAWRRTAWGSPLHF; CDR3 DNA: TGTGCCTGGAGAAGGACCGCCTGGGGCTCACCCCTCCACTTT
clone size: NA; D gene: NA; V gene: TRBV2; J gene: TRBJ1-2; CDR3 protein: CASMGSNYGYTF; CDR3 DNA: TGTGCCAGCATGGGGAGTAACTATGGCTACACCTTC
clone size: once; D gene: TRBD2; V gene: TRBV2; J gene: TRBJ2-3; CDR3 protein: CASSLKRGGTDTQYF; CDR3 DNA: TGTGCCAGCAGTCTGAAGCGGGGGGGTACAGATACGCAGTATTTT
clone size: once; D gene: NA; V gene: TRBV2; J gene: TRBJ1-4; CDR3 protein: CASSDPPRGEKLFF; CDR3 DNA: TGTGCCAGCAGTGACCCCCCTAGAGGGGAAAAACTGTTTTTT
clone size: NA; D gene: NA; V gene: TRBV9; J gene: TRBJ1-5; CDR3 protein: CASSATGGNQPQHF; CDR3 DNA: TGTGCCAGCAGTGCCACGGGCGGCAATCAGCCCCAGCATTTT
clone size: NA; D gene: NA; V gene: TRBV7-9; J gene: TRBJ2-4; CDR3 protein: CASSLAGAKNIQYF; CDR3 DNA: TGTGCCAGCAGCTTAGCGGGAGCCAAAAACATTCAGTACTTC
clone size: NA; D gene: NA; V gene: TRBV10-3; J gene: TRBJ1-1; CDR3 protein: CAITTGRGTEAFF; CDR3 DNA: TGTGCCATCACTACAGGGAGGGGGACTGAAGCTTTCTTT
clone size: NA; D gene: NA; V gene: TRBV18; J gene: TRBJ1-6; CDR3 protein: CASSPDSRNSPLHF; CDR3 DNA: TGTGCCAGCTCACCGGACAGCCGGAATTCACCCCTCCACTTT
clone size: NA; D gene: NA; V gene: TRBV2; J gene: TRBJ2-2; CDR3 protein: CASRSGLNTGELFF; CDR3 DNA: TGTGCCAGCAGGAGCGGGCTTAACACCGGGGAGCTGTTTTTT
clone size: NA; D gene: NA; V gene: TRBV9; J gene: TRBJ2-1; CDR3 protein: CASSVEVVREFSEQFF; CDR3 DNA: TGTGCCAGCAGCGTAGAGGTTGTGAGGGAGTTTAGTGAGCAGTTCTTC
clone size: NA; D gene: TRBD2; V gene: TRBV5-6; J gene: TRBJ2-4; CDR3 protein: CASSTLAGAKNIQYF; CDR3 DNA: TGTGCCAGCAGCACACTAGCGGGAGCCAAAAACATTCAGTACTTC
clone size: NA; D gene: TRBD1; V gene: TRBV24-1; J gene: TRBJ1-5; CDR3 protein: CATSDLKQGRNQPQHF; CDR3 DNA: TGTGCCACCAGTGATTTGAAACAGGGGCGGAATCAGCCCCAGCATTTT
clone size: NA; D gene: NA; V gene: TRBV9; J gene: TRBJ1-1; CDR3 protein: CASSLGGGHTEAFF; CDR3 DNA: TGTGCCAGCAGCCTAGGGGGGGGGCACACTGAAGCTTTCTTT
clone size: NA; D gene: NA; V gene: TRBV16; J gene: TRBJ2-1; CDR3 protein: CASSQSATASGFF; CDR3 DNA: TGTGCCAGCAGCCAATCGGCGACAGCTAGTGGGTTCTTC
clone size: once; D gene: NA; V gene: TRBV28; J gene: TRBJ1-4; CDR3 protein: CASSSMDVVEKLFF; CDR3 DNA: TGTGCCAGCAGTTCTATGGACGTCGTCGAAAAACTGTTTTTT
clone size: NA; D gene: TRBD1; V gene: TRBV5-8; J gene: TRBJ1-4; CDR3 protein: CASTPGTGALNEKLFF; CDR3 DNA: TGTGCCAGCACGCCCGGGACAGGGGCTCTTAATGAAAAACTGTTTTTT
clone size: NA; D gene: NA; V gene: TRBV7-9; J gene: TRBJ1-1; CDR3 protein: CASSLSSVTEAFF; CDR3 DNA: TGTGCCAGCAGCTTAAGCAGTGTGACTGAAGCTTTCTTT
clone size: NA; D gene: NA; V gene: TRBV30; J gene: TRBJ1-1; CDR3 protein: CAWSEMARPNTEAFF; CDR3 DNA: TGTGCCTGGAGTGAGATGGCCAGACCGAACACTGAAGCTTTCTTT
clone size: NA; D gene: NA; V gene: TRBV30; J gene: TRBJ1-2; CDR3 protein: CAWSVQQASFF; CDR3 DNA: TGTGCCTGGAGTGTACAGCAGGCAAGTTTCTTC
clone size: NA; D gene: NA; V gene: TRBV11-2; J gene: TRBJ1-4; CDR3 protein: CASSSRGSANEKLFF; CDR3 DNA: TGTGCCAGCAGCTCCAGGGGCTCAGCTAATGAAAAACTGTTTTTT
clone size: NA; D gene: NA; V gene: TRBV13; J gene: TRBJ2-2; CDR3 protein: CASSLGAGVSTGELFF; CDR3 DNA: TGTGCCAGCAGCTTGGGAGCAGGGGTCTCCACCGGGGAGCTGTTTTTT
clone size: NA; D gene: NA; V gene: TRBV18; J gene: TRBJ2-1; CDR3 protein: CASSFGPFAEQFF; CDR3 DNA: TGTGCCAGCTCATTCGGACCGTTCGCTGAGCAGTTCTTC
clone size: NA; D gene: NA; V gene: TRBV2; J gene: TRBJ2-1; CDR3 protein: CASSDPRGGSQFF; CDR3 DNA: TGTGCCAGCAGTGACCCCCGGGGAGGAAGTCAGTTCTTC
clone size: NA; D gene: NA; V gene: TRBV27; J gene: TRBJ1-3; CDR3 protein: CASSLSPGEGNTIYF; CDR3 DNA: TGTGCCAGCAGTTTATCCCCGGGAGAGGGCAACACCATATATTTT
clone size: NA; D gene: NA; V gene: TRBV11-2; J gene: TRBJ1-1; CDR3 protein: CASSLVTHIGRIVNTEAFF; CDR3 DNA: TGTGCCAGCAGCTTAGTTACCCATATAGGACGTATTGTGAACACTGAAGCTTTCTTT
clone size: NA; D gene: TRBD1; V gene: TRBV11-3; J gene: TRBJ2-3; CDR3 protein: CASSRQGYRSDTQYF; CDR3 DNA: TGTGCCAGCAGCAGACAGGGGTACAGATCGGATACGCAGTATTTT
clone size: NA; D gene: TRBD1; V gene: TRBV9; J gene: TRBJ2-7; CDR3 protein: CASSPRDRPYEQYF; CDR3 DNA: TGTGCCAGCAGCCCCCGGGACAGGCCCTACGAGCAGTACTTC
clone size: NA; D gene: NA; V gene: TRBV28; J gene: TRBJ2-2; CDR3 protein: CASSLVYTGELFF; CDR3 DNA: TGTGCCAGCAGTTTAGTTTATACCGGGGAGCTGTTTTTT
clone size: NA; D gene: NA; V gene: TRBV29-1; J gene: TRBJ2-1; CDR3 protein: CSVAEQGNEQFF; CDR3 DNA: TGCAGCGTAGCAGAACAGGGAAATGAGCAGTTCTTC
clone size: NA; D gene: NA; V gene: TRBV10-3; J gene: TRBJ1-6; CDR3 protein: CAISESGYSYSPLHF; CDR3 DNA: TGTGCCATCAGTGAGTCGGGGTACAGCTACTCGCCCCTCCACTTT